Shown below are 18 T cell receptor beta chains from a single sample sequenced in a study of blood T cell repertoires in COVID-19 (dated by TCRdb to the early 2020s). Receptors were amplified or captured by the immunoSEQ multiplex PCR assay. Entries here come from immuneACCESS through TCRdb and include only in-frame sequences with V and J called. Some clones fail to appear in such tables; in the studies checked, an unresolved V gene covers under half of the shortfall, and the cause of the remainder is unknown. Counted in this sample were more than 300,000 clones; 89% of them appeared once. The top ten clones comprise around 6.6% of the sample. The source material was peripheral blood. Receptors were obtained from a man younger than 35 who had recovered from COVID-19.

The V and J genes are TRBV7-6 and TRBJ2-1; D remains ambiguous. The CDR3 loop spans 16 amino acids. Germline-derived CDR1 and CDR2 are SGHVS and FNYEAQ. V gave up 5 bases and J gave up 0 bases, with 14 bases separating them. The CDR3 sequence is CASSRTSWSSYNEQFF. The CDR3 nucleotides are TGTGCCAGCAGCCGTACTTCGTGGAGCTCCTACAATGAGCAGTTCTTC.

This clone was observed a handful of times. The chain combines TRBV4-1 with TRBJ1-1; D may be TRBD1 (5 bases). The CDR3 runs 14 residues. CDR1 is MGHRA, CDR2 YSYEKL, per germline. V was pared by 3 bases and J by 1 base, with 9 bases between. The CDR3 loop reads CASSHPDRNTEAFF. CDR3 DNA: TGCGCCAGCAGCCACCCCGACAGGAACACTGAAGCTTTCTTT.

The chain is built from TRBV27 and TRBJ2-7; D is unresolved. This CDR3 spans 15 amino acids. Germline V CDR1 and CDR2: MNHEY, SMNVEV (reference sequence). The V gene lost 3 bases and the J gene lost 0 bases, with 12 bases spanning the gap. This chain's CDR3 is CASSFETRSSYEQYF. CDR3 DNA: TGTGCCAGCAGTTTTGAGACAAGAAGCTCCTACGAGCAGTACTTC.

V and J are TRBV7-9 and TRBJ2-7; 9 nucleotides match TRBD1. Germline V gene lookup returns CDR1 SEHNR and CDR2 FQNEAQ (reference sequence). Unmatched junction bases numbered 9, after V lost 5 bases and J lost 7 bases. The CDR3 has 14 residues. The DNA for the CDR3 is TGTGCCAGCAGCACCGGACAGGGGTTCGGGGAGCAGTACTTC. It is translated as CASSTGQGFGEQYF.

The chain couples TRBV9 to TRBJ1-1; 7 positions match TRBD1. The CDR3 totals 14 residues. CDR1 and CDR2 (germline): SGDLS, YYNGEE. V shed 0 bases, J shed 5 bases, and the junction held 4 bases outside the gene matches. CDR3 residues: CASSVEGGITEAFF. The DNA for the CDR3 is TGTGCCAGCAGCGTAGAAGGGGGCATTACTGAAGCTTTCTTT.

The CDR3 DNA reads as TGTGCCATCAGTGAGTCGACAGGGGGGCGTGGGGGCTACACCTTC. It specifies CAISESTGGRGGYTF. The V call is TRBV10-3, the J call TRBJ1-2; TRBD1 matches at 9 bases. V shed 0 bases, J shed 8 bases, and the junction held 7 bases outside the gene matches. CDR1 is ENHRY and CDR2 is SYGVKD in the germline V gene. This CDR3 is built from 15 residues.

The rearrangement joins TRBV12-3 or TRBV12-4 to TRBJ1-2, with unresolved D. V was cut by 6 bases and J by 7 bases, with 15 bases left in between. The CDR3 spans 13 residues. The CDR3 DNA follows: TGTGCCAGCAGCCGGGGAGGGATCGGTGGCTACACCTTC. It specifies CASSRGGIGGYTF.

A few counts support this clone. This chain connects TRBV6-2 or TRBV6-3 to TRBJ2-1; D remains ambiguous. The length of the CDR3 is 13 residues. Germline CDR1 reads MNHEY; CDR2 reads SVGEGT. The germline V and J ends were trimmed by 5 bases and 0 bases, with 5 bases remaining between them. CDR3 nucleotide sequence: TGTGCCAGCAGTCCCAACTCCTACAATGAGCAGTTCTTC. Its protein product is CASSPNSYNEQFF.

The chain uses TRBV4-2 and TRBJ2-3; the match to TRBD2 covers 7 bases. The trim removed 4 bases at V and 1 base at J, leaving 8 bases unmatched. The CDR3 is 16 residues long. The germline CDR1 and CDR2 sequences are LGHNA and YNFKEQ. The CDR3 sequence is CASSLVAGEGTDTQYF. CDR3 sequence (DNA): TGTGCCAGCAGCCTTGTAGCGGGTGAAGGCACAGATACGCAGTATTTT.

The chain has TRBV27 and TRBJ2-7; 7 nucleotides agree with TRBD2. Trimming cost V 2 bases and J 1 base; bases outside gene matches: 8. This CDR3 contains 16 residues. Germline-derived CDR1 and CDR2 are MNHEY and SMNVEV (reference sequence). The CDR3 DNA is TGTGCCAGCAGTTTAAGGAGCGGGACTATATCCTACGAGCAGTACTTC. Amino acids: CASSLRSGTISYEQYF.

This clone has a single count. The chain is built from TRBV4-1 and TRBJ2-2, with 8 bases that match TRBD2. The CDR3 loop spans 19 amino acids. V shed 0 bases, J shed 7 bases, and the junction held 16 bases outside the gene matches. Per the germline V gene, CDR1 is MGHRA and CDR2 is YSYEKL. The CDR3, as DNA: TGCGCCAGCAGCCAAGATGTTAGCGGGGTGAATTCTGGGGTCGGGGAGCTGTTTTTT. Amino acids: CASSQDVSGVNSGVGELFF.

J is TRBJ1-1 and V is TRBV9; no clear D. This CDR3 region has 17 residues. Trimming removed 4 bases at V and 4 bases at J, with 23 bases between. The germline CDR1 and CDR2 sequences are SGDLS and YYNGEE. CDR3 DNA: TGTGCCAGCAGCCCCGGTAATGTTAGGAGGGAGGGCACTGAAGCTTTCTTT. Translation gives CASSPGNVRREGTEAFF.

The V gene is TRBV7-9, the J gene TRBJ2-5; D gene uncertain. Trimming cost V 4 bases and J 0 bases, with 15 bases left between them. CDR1 SEHNR and CDR2 FQNEAQ come from the germline V gene (reference sequence). The CDR3 runs 16 residues. CDR3 in amino acids: CASSSGPEIYQETQYF. DNA of the CDR3: TGTGCCAGCAGCTCAGGCCCGGAAATCTACCAAGAGACCCAGTACTTC.

The gene calls are TRBV27 and TRBJ2-7; a possible D gene is TRBD2 (6 bases). CDR3 length equals 13 residues. The V gene's germline CDR1 is MNHEY and CDR2 SMNVEV (reference sequence). Trimming stripped 4 bases from V and 2 bases from J, with 9 bases between. CDR3 sequence (DNA): TGTGCCAGCAGTTCAGGACTACCCTACGAGCAGTACTTC. This translates into CASSSGLPYEQYF.

The V gene is TRBV10-3, the J gene TRBJ1-6, with a tentative D call TRBD1 (6 bases). Germline V gene data show CDR1 as ENHRY and CDR2 as SYGVKD. There are 13 residues in the CDR3. The V and J ends lost 8 bases and 9 bases respectively, with 14 bases between them. This CDR3 reads CAIQTGPGSPLHF. The CDR3 DNA is TGTGCCATCCAGACAGGTCCAGGTTCACCCCTCCACTTT.

The chain carries TRBV5-6 and TRBJ1-2; the D is unclear. The germline V gene encodes CDR1 SGHDT and CDR2 YYEEEE. Trimming removed 2 bases at V and 8 bases at J, with 16 bases between. There are 14 residues in the CDR3. The CDR3 nucleotides read TGTGCCAGCAGCTTTCCGCAGGTGGCGGGGGGCTACACCTTC. This encodes CASSFPQVAGGYTF.

The V call is TRBV27, the J call TRBJ2-2; D uncertain. Germline CDR1 is MNHEY and CDR2 is SMNVEV (reference sequence). The CDR3 is 14 residues long. The germline V and J ends were trimmed by 8 bases and 0 bases, with 10 bases remaining between them. The CDR3 DNA follows: TGTGCCAGCTTAAACAGCCCGAACACCGGGGAGCTGTTTTTT. It yields the protein CASLNSPNTGELFF.

This clone came up once. The V gene is TRBV18, the J gene TRBJ2-5; D possibly corresponds to TRBD1 (6 bases). V dropped 0 bases and J dropped 4 bases, with 12 bases sitting between them. This CDR3 spans 15 amino acids. Per the germline V gene, CDR1 is KGHSH and CDR2 is LQKENI. In DNA, the CDR3 is TGTGCCAGCTCACCACCGTCAGGGGTTGCAGAGACCCAGTACTTC. Its protein is CASSPPSGVAETQYF.